The 26 T cell receptor beta chains given below trace back to one sample, sequenced in a study of blood T cells in healthy people across ages. Using a J-beta primer mix together with a sample-barcoded 5' primer, a second PCR was run for about 7 to 12 cycles. TCRdb re-derived calls from the 5' RACE reads in MiXCR, one entry per CDR3 protein. This sample has approximately 690,000 distinct CDR3 sequences, with roughly two fifths found just once. Sequencing was performed on blood. Receptors were obtained from a man aged 80 or over in good health.

The chain employs TRBV20-1 and TRBJ2-5, with 8 bases fitting TRBD1. In germline, CDR1 is DFQATT, CDR2 SNEGSKA (reference sequence). The CDR3 sequence is 14 residues long. The V segment lost 0 bases and the J segment 5 bases; nucleotides outside the gene matches: 5. The CDR3 spells CSAREDRVPETQYF. In DNA, the CDR3 is TGCAGTGCTAGAGAGGACAGGGTCCCGGAGACCCAGTACTTC.

The chain combines TRBV14 with TRBJ2-2; D is unclear. The CDR3 totals 16 residues. Trimming removed 0 bases at V and 0 bases at J, with 8 bases between. Germline V lookup: CDR1 SGHDN, CDR2 FVKESK. For the CDR3, the DNA is TGTGCCAGCAGCCAAGAACACAACGCGAACACCGGGGAGCTGTTTTTT. Translating gives CASSQEHNANTGELFF.

This chain uses TRBV6-2 or TRBV6-3 with TRBJ2-7; TRBD1 or TRBD2 may be the D gene (6 bases each). The CDR3 has 15 amino acids. Trimming shortened V by 2 bases and J by 1 base, and 12 bases separated the two germline ends. Germline V lookup: CDR1 MNHEY, CDR2 SVGEGT. The CDR3 sequence: CASSYEGGGSYEQYF. CDR3 nucleotide sequence: TGTGCCAGCAGTTACGAGGGGGGAGGATCCTACGAGCAGTACTTC.

This clonotype came up many times. This chain links TRBV29-1 with TRBJ2-1; no reliable D call. This CDR3 is 15 amino acids long. Trimming removed 4 bases from V and 0 bases from J, with 13 bases in between. The germline V gene has CDR1 SQVTM and CDR2 ANQGSEA. CDR3 DNA sequence: TGCAGCGTTGGTGTAAACCCTTCCTCCTACAATGAGCAGTTCTTC. This gives the protein CSVGVNPSSYNEQFF.

V usage is TRBV7-2 and J usage is TRBJ2-1; TRBD2 aligns across 11 bases. The CDR3 sequence is 16 residues long. The germline V gene has CDR1 SGHTA and CDR2 FQGNSA. Losses at the gene ends were 6 bases for V and 7 bases for J; bases not matched to a gene: 11. The CDR3 coding sequence is TGTGCCAGCAGGGGGGGTGGCACTAGCGGGAGTAATGAGCAGTTCTTC. The encoded protein is CASRGGGTSGSNEQFF. The whole variable domain, filled in from reference TRBV7-2 and TRBJ2-1, reads GAGVSQSPSNKVTEKGKDVELRCDPISGHTALYWYRQSLGQGLEFLIYFQGNSAPDKSGLPSDRFSAERTGGSVSTLTIQRTQQEDSAVYLCASRGGGTSGSNEQFFGPGTRLTVL.

This chain joins TRBV10-3 and TRBJ2-3; TRBD2 agrees at 9 bases. The ends lost 3 bases at V and 3 bases at J; junction bases unmatched: 1. Germline CDR1 ENHRY, CDR2 SYGVKD. The CDR3 has 14 residues. This CDR3 is CAISDGLATDTQYF. CDR3 DNA sequence: TGTGCCATCAGTGACGGACTAGCGACAGATACGCAGTATTTT.

This chain connects TRBV25-1 to TRBJ2-3; the D gene is possibly TRBD1 (5 bases). The CDR3 runs to 15 residues. Germline loops: CDR1 MGHDK, CDR2 SYGVNS. The germline V and J ends were trimmed by 5 bases and 6 bases, with 18 bases remaining between them. CDR3: CASSQSGKGSDTQYF. DNA of the CDR3: TGTGCCAGCAGTCAGTCAGGGAAAGGGTCGGATACGCAGTATTTT.

The genes are TRBV12-3 or TRBV12-4 and TRBJ2-3; D is tentatively TRBD1 or TRBD2 (5 bases each). Trimming stripped 2 bases from V and 6 bases from J, with 18 bases between. This CDR3 spans 16 amino acids. The CDR3 is CASSLRVRGEGDTQYF. In nucleotides, the CDR3 is TGTGCCAGCAGTTTACGGGTTCGAGGGGAAGGCGATACGCAGTATTTT.

The chain joins TRBV5-1 to TRBJ1-1; no clear D gene. Germline CDR1 and CDR2: SGHRS and YFSETQ. The CDR3 loop spans 15 amino acids. V was shortened by 5 bases and J by 0 bases, with 14 bases between the two germline ends. As DNA, the CDR3 is TGCGCCAGCAGGCCTACAGTGTTGATGAACACTGAAGCTTTCTTT. Protein product: CASRPTVLMNTEAFF.

This clonotype came up many times. V is TRBV25-1 and J is TRBJ2-5; D possibly matches TRBD1 or TRBD2 (5 bases each). Germline V gives CDR1 MGHDK, CDR2 SYGVNS. The V and J ends lost 7 bases and 11 bases respectively, with 23 bases between them. This CDR3 has 14 residues. In DNA, the CDR3 is TGTGCCAGCACTCCCATCGGGGCAGGGTGGAGGCAGTACTTC. It translates to CASTPIGAGWRQYF. The whole variable domain, filled in from reference TRBV25-1 and TRBJ2-5, reads EADIYQTPRYLVIGTGKKITLECSQTMGHDKMYWYQQDPGMELHLIHYSYGVNSTEKGDLSSESTVSRIRTEHFPLTLESARPSHTSQYLCASTPIGAGWRQYFGPGTRLLVL.

Points on this clonotype: Sequence at one end of the junction differs from germline and may be a read error. The rearrangement uses TRBV3-1 and TRBJ1-5; the D gene is possibly TRBD1 (5 bases). Per the germline V gene, CDR1 is LGHDT and CDR2 is YNNKEL (reference sequence). The CDR3 is 16 residues long. This CDR3 is CASSQDPGTGGQPQHF. The CDR3 region has the DNA TGCGCCAGCAGCCAAGATCCGGGGACGGGGGGACAGCCCCAGCATTTT.

This clonotype was seen only a few times. V gene TRBV6-6 combines with J gene TRBJ1-2; D gene unclear. The germline V gene encodes CDR1 MNHNY and CDR2 SVGAGI (reference sequence). V was pared by 7 bases and J by 5 bases, with 14 bases between. This CDR3 is 13 amino acids long. CDR3 protein: CASINGRFYGYTF. The DNA for the CDR3 is TGTGCCAGCATTAATGGGCGGTTTTATGGCTACACCTTC.

The V and J genes are TRBV6-1 and TRBJ1-4; D is undetermined. V was shortened by 2 bases and J by 5 bases, with 9 bases between the two germline ends. The CDR3 is 14 residues long. Germline CDR1 reads MNHNS; CDR2 reads SASEGT. The CDR3, as DNA: TGTGCCAGCAGTGAAATTTCAAGCAATGAAAAACTGTTTTTT. It encodes CASSEISSNEKLFF.

The V gene is TRBV4-3, the J gene TRBJ2-7, with 8 positions matching TRBD1. The end of the DNA aligns better with TRBJ2-5, so the J call may be wrong. CDR3 size: 15 residues. From germline, CDR1 is LGHNA and CDR2 YSLEER. Here the CDR3 DNA reads TGCGCCAGCAGCCGACAAGACAGGGGATCCGAGACCCAGTACTTC. This encodes CASSRQDRGSETQYF.

V and J are TRBV6-2 or TRBV6-3 and TRBJ2-7, with D possibly matching TRBD2 (8 bases). V was trimmed by 11 bases and J by 0 bases, leaving 20 bases between them. Germline values: CDR1 MNHEY, CDR2 SVGEGT. This CDR3 is 15 amino acids long. This CDR3 reads CACTPGGTASYEQYF. CDR3 bases: TGTGCCTGCACCCCGGGGGGGACAGCCTCCTACGAGCAGTACTTC.

This clonotype was counted between two and nine times. The V call is TRBV10-3, the J call TRBJ1-2; no definite D call. This CDR3 is 14 amino acids long. The germline CDR1 and CDR2 sequences are ENHRY and SYGVKD. V lost 8 bases to trimming and J lost 0 bases, with 13 bases between them. The CDR3 DNA follows: TGTGCCATCTCTGATGAGTTAGCTAACTATGGCTACACCTTC. Protein product: CAISDELANYGYTF.

The rearrangement links TRBV20-1 to TRBJ1-2; weak D call: TRBD1 (6 bases). V was trimmed by 6 bases and J by 4 bases, leaving 21 bases between them. The CDR3 is made up of 15 amino acids. CDR1 is DFQATT, CDR2 SNEGSKA, per germline (reference sequence). CDR3 bases: TGCAGTGCCCACCCGCCAAAGGGGGACCTCTATGGCTACACCTTC. This gives the protein CSAHPPKGDLYGYTF.

Only a few counts were recorded for this clonotype. The chain recombines TRBV15 with TRBJ2-1, with no clear D. Trimming took off 2 bases at V and 5 bases at J, with 4 bases between the two ends. The CDR3 is 12 amino acids. Per germline, CDR1 LNHNV and CDR2 YYDKDF (reference sequence). The CDR3 bases are TGTGCCACCAGCAGACTTGACAATGAGCAGTTCTTC. The encoded protein is CATSRLDNEQFF.

The J gene is TRBJ1-1, the V gene TRBV7-2, with 9 bases identical to TRBD1. Germline lookup yields CDR1 SGHTA and CDR2 FQGNSA. The V segment lost 4 bases and the J segment 3 bases; nucleotides outside the gene matches: 3. The CDR3 has 14 residues. CDR3 in amino acids: CASSYTGGHTEAFF. DNA of the CDR3: TGTGCCAGCAGCTACACAGGGGGCCACACTGAAGCTTTCTTT.

The J gene is TRBJ2-1, the V gene TRBV7-2; a weak D match, TRBD1 (5 bases). Germline V CDR1 and CDR2: SGHTA, FQGNSA. Trimming stripped 5 bases from V and 3 bases from J, with 11 bases between. The length of the CDR3 is 14 residues. In DNA form, the CDR3 reads TGTGCCAGCAGCCCCGGACACTTCTACAATGAGCAGTTCTTC. Its protein product is CASSPGHFYNEQFF.

This clonotype has just a few counts. The chain combines TRBV11-2 with TRBJ2-1; D is perhaps TRBD1 (7 bases). Trimming took 6 bases from V and 10 from J, leaving 28 bases between them. The length of the CDR3 is 17 residues. Germline lookup yields CDR1 SGHAT and CDR2 FQNNGV. CDR3 in DNA: TGTGCCAGCAGTCACCGATCGCCGGGGGCGACAGGGTACGAGCAGTTCTTC. Its translation is CASSHRSPGATGYEQFF.

This clonotype was counted many times. The gene calls are TRBV29-1 and TRBJ2-2; 8 nucleotides agree with TRBD1. After removal of 2 bases from V and 0 bases from J, the junction contained 5 bases not matched to a gene. The CDR3 is 16 residues long. In germline, CDR1 is SQVTM, CDR2 ANQGSEA. CDR3 bases: TGCAGCGTTGAAACTGGACAGGGAACGAACACCGGGGAGCTGTTTTTT. This gives the protein CSVETGQGTNTGELFF.

This clonotype was picked up a small number of times. The chain has TRBV28 and TRBJ1-2; TRBD1 matches 7 bases. V lost 2 bases, J lost 8 bases, and 11 bases stayed unmatched. The CDR3 has 15 amino acids. Germline V gives CDR1 MDHEN, CDR2 SYDVKM. The DNA for the CDR3 is TGTGCCAGCAGTTTAGAGGCAGGGGGGAACCGAGGCTACACCTTC. Its translation is CASSLEAGGNRGYTF.

The chain is built from TRBV7-6 and TRBJ2-3; D gene unclear. The germline CDR1 and CDR2 sequences are SGHVS and FNYEAQ. This CDR3 is built from 12 residues. Trimming left V 3 bases short and J 4 bases short, with 5 bases between. The CDR3 region is CASSFKADTQYF. The DNA of the CDR3 is TGTGCCAGCAGCTTCAAGGCAGATACGCAGTATTTT.

This chain connects TRBV9 to TRBJ2-7; D remains unclear. The end of the DNA aligns better with TRBJ2-4, so the J call may be wrong. The CDR3 spans 16 residues. Germline CDR1 SGDLS, CDR2 YYNGEE. CDR3 nucleotides: TGTGCCAGCAGCACTCGACCTACTGCTGCCAAAAACATTCAGTACTTC. Protein product: CASSTRPTAAKNIQYF.

On this clonotype: Because the CDR3 is missing its conserved closing phenylalanine or tryptophan, this is likely a read error. This chain links TRBV7-9 with TRBJ2-7; 9 nucleotides agree with TRBD2. Germline V gene lookup returns CDR1 SEHNR and CDR2 FQNEAQ (reference sequence). The CDR3 has 14 amino acids. After removal of 5 bases from V and 2 bases from J, the junction contained 4 bases not matched to a gene. The CDR3 DNA follows: TGTGCCAGCAGCCGGACTAGCGCTACCTACGAGCAGTACTTA. This gives the protein CASSRTSATYEQYL.